This T cell receptor beta chain was identified during a study of blood T cells in healthy people across ages. Points from the study as a whole: There were more naive CD4+ cells and higher diversity in long-lived donors than in aged donors.

CDR1 SEHNR and CDR2 FQNEAQ come from the germline V gene (reference sequence). Between the trimmed V and J ends, which lost 2 bases and 5 bases, there was a span of 12 bases. This CDR3 region has 14 residues. In the case of this clonotype: Its antigen is as yet unknown.

In terms of origin and age, donors were healthy Caucasian individuals from Russia aged about 6 to 90. Each sample had at least 6.5 million PBMCs isolated. Using a J-beta primer mix together with a sample-barcoded 5' primer, a second PCR was run for about 6 to 11 cycles. TCRdb reprocessed the 5' RACE reads with MiXCR, giving one entry per CDR3 protein. The sample has around 1,900,000 distinct CDR3 sequences, around 40% seen once. The clonotype was recovered from a human donor in good health. The material sequenced was blood. The V gene is TRBV7-9, the J gene TRBJ1-2; a weak D match, TRBD1 (6 bases). The CDR3 is CASSLNSGAYGYTF. The CDR3 DNA reads TGTGCCAGCAGCTTAAACTCAGGGGCTTATGGCTACACCTTC.